Shown below are 12 T cell receptor beta chains from a single sample sequenced in a study of blood T cell repertoires in COVID-19. The protocol was immunoSEQ multiplex PCR, while the TCRdb copy is restricted to in-frame clones and leaves out a portion. The table has 130,000 to 150,000 clones, 70% to 80% seen once. Material: peripheral blood. The receptors stem from a man in his sixties with acute or convalescent COVID-19.

The rearrangement joins TRBV11-2 to TRBJ2-1; no firm D call. The CDR3 contains 15 residues. Germline assignment: CDR1 SGHAT and CDR2 FQNNGV. Trimming shortened V by 0 bases and J by 3 bases, and 9 bases separated the two germline ends. As DNA, the CDR3 is TGTGCCAGCAGCTTAGACAGACTTATCTACAATGAGCAGTTCTTC. Its protein is CASSLDRLIYNEQFF.

V usage is TRBV10-3 and J usage is TRBJ1-1, with D uncertain. CDR3 length: 15 residues. CDR1 and CDR2 (germline): ENHRY, SYGVKD. V was cut by 0 bases and J by 4 bases, with 12 bases left in between. In DNA form, the CDR3 reads TGTGCCATCAGTGAGTCAGGCGGAGGGAGCACTGAAGCTTTCTTT. Residues: CAISESGGGSTEAFF.

The rearrangement links TRBV5-4 to TRBJ2-3; D gene ambiguous. Germline V CDR1 and CDR2: SGHNT, YYREEE (reference sequence). Trimming took 0 bases from V and 0 from J, leaving 8 bases between them. The CDR3 totals 15 residues. CDR3 protein: CASSLGAPSTDTQYF. The CDR3 DNA reads TGTGCCAGCAGCTTGGGGGCCCCTAGCACAGATACGCAGTATTTT. The variable domain in full, with the rest retrieved from reference TRBV5-4 and TRBJ2-3, is ETGVTQSPTHLIKTRGQQVTLRCSSQSGHNTVSWYQQALGQGPQFIFQYYREEENGRGNFPPRFSGLQFPNYSSELNVNALELDDSALYLCASSLGAPSTDTQYFGPGTRLTVL.

The chain couples TRBV16 to TRBJ1-5; 7 nucleotides line up with TRBD1. With V trimmed by 3 bases and J by 4 bases, 3 bases remained unmatched. Germline CDR1 KGHSY, CDR2 FQNENV. This CDR3 has 14 amino acids. The CDR3 DNA is TGTGCCAGCAGCCAGGGACAGATTAATCAGCCCCAGCATTTT. Residues: CASSQGQINQPQHF.

As DNA, the CDR3 is TGTGCCAGCAGCTTAGAGGGGCAGGGTGCGGGAGCGTATGAGCAGTTCTTC. Its protein is CASSLEGQGAGAYEQFF. The chain combines TRBV7-2 with TRBJ2-1; 7 bases agree with TRBD2. The CDR3 runs 17 residues. CDR1 and CDR2 from the germline V gene are SGHTA and FQGNSA. With V trimmed by 1 base and J by 8 bases, 14 bases remained unmatched.

This chain connects TRBV7-9 to TRBJ1-2; TRBD1 matches at 11 bases. V gave up 4 bases and J gave up 8 bases; unmatched junction bases: 12. Germline V gene lookup returns CDR1 SEHNR and CDR2 FQNEAQ (reference sequence). The CDR3 has 16 amino acids. The CDR3 is CASSSPSGQGAGGYTF. CDR3 in DNA: TGTGCCAGCAGCTCTCCTTCTGGACAGGGGGCAGGGGGCTACACCTTC. The variable domain in full, with the rest retrieved from reference TRBV7-9 and TRBJ1-2, is DTGVSQNPRHKITKRGQNVTFRCDPISEHNRLYWYRQTLGQGPEFLTYFQNEAQLEKSRLLSDRFSAERPKGSFSTLEIQRTEQGDSAMYLCASSSPSGQGAGGYTFGSGTRLTVV.

This clone turned up a few times. The chain uses TRBV9 and TRBJ1-3, with 7 nucleotides matching TRBD1. Germline loops: CDR1 SGDLS, CDR2 YYNGEE. Trimming at V came to 0 bases and at J to 1 base, leaving 7 bases not matched to a gene. The CDR3 sequence is 17 residues long. Here the CDR3 reads CASSVVEGATSGNTIYF. Written as DNA, the CDR3 is TGTGCCAGCAGCGTAGTGGAGGGGGCGACATCTGGAAACACCATATATTTT.

This clone came up a few times. This rearrangement joins TRBV9 to TRBJ2-7; D is perhaps TRBD1 (6 bases). The CDR3 runs 14 residues. The V gene lost 2 bases and the J gene lost 5 bases, with 14 bases spanning the gap. Germline V CDR1 and CDR2: SGDLS, YYNGEE. The CDR3 nucleotides are TGTGCCAGCAGCGTCGAACAGGGTCTGCACGAGCAGTACTTC. Its protein product is CASSVEQGLHEQYF.

The chain links TRBV5-8 to TRBJ2-4; 8 positions agree with TRBD1. Germline lookup yields CDR1 SGHTS and CDR2 YDEGEE. The V segment lost 1 base and the J segment 2 bases; nucleotides outside the gene matches: 11. This CDR3 has 18 residues. This CDR3 is CASSLSPGQGLTKNIQYF. The CDR3 DNA follows: TGTGCCAGCAGCTTGTCCCCAGGACAGGGCTTAACCAAAAACATTCAGTACTTC.

This sequence joins TRBV6-2 or TRBV6-3 and TRBJ1-5, with D unresolved. CDR3 length equals 13 residues. V was cut by 0 bases and J by 6 bases, with 6 bases left in between. Germline loops: CDR1 MNHEY, CDR2 SVGEGT. The CDR3 here is CASSYSFRQPQHF. In DNA, the CDR3 is TGTGCCAGCAGTTACTCGTTTCGTCAGCCCCAGCATTTT.

The chain has TRBV6-6 and TRBJ1-5; 7 bases agree with TRBD1. Germline V gene sequence: CDR1 MNHNY, CDR2 SVGAGI (reference sequence). Unmatched junction bases numbered 5, after V lost 6 bases and J lost 3 bases. This CDR3 region has 14 residues. CDR3 residues: CASRPTGINQPQHF. CDR3 DNA: TGTGCCAGCAGGCCGACAGGGATCAATCAGCCCCAGCATTTT.

V and J are TRBV28 and TRBJ1-2; maybe TRBD1 (6 bases). The CDR3 has 16 amino acids. Germline CDR1 is MDHEN and CDR2 is SYDVKM. The ends were cut back, 5 bases at V and 8 bases at J, with 24 bases in the middle. CDR3 sequence: CASSQMAGVHRWGYTF. DNA for the CDR3: TGTGCCAGCAGTCAAATGGCAGGGGTACATCGGTGGGGCTACACCTTC.